This paragraph reports one T cell receptor (beta chain). This specimen comes from a study of cytotoxic CD8 clonotypes in ibrutinib-treated CLL. CDR1 MNHEY and CDR2 SVGAGI come from the germline V gene. The CDR3 consists of 15 residues. With 6 bases clipped from V and 7 bases from J, the junction kept 10 bases outside the gene matches. Produced via immunoSEQ multiplex PCR; TCRdb's table is partial and in-frame only. The data hold about 140,000 clones, with 70% to 85% observed a single time. The clonotype comes from a human donor with chronic lymphocytic leukemia. The sequencing used PBMCs, collected after 12 months of ibrutinib treatment. This rearrangement joins TRBV6-5 to TRBJ2-1; 9 bases match TRBD2. This chain's CDR3 is CASSAVGTSLNEQFF. Written as DNA, the CDR3 is TGTGCCAGCAGCGCGGTAGGGACTAGCCTGAATGAGCAGTTCTTC.